This record covers a single T cell receptor (beta chain). Its specificity is not known. This specimen belongs to a study of T cell responses to AZD1222 COVID-19 vaccine. Germline CDR1 and CDR2: LGHDT and YNNKEL (reference sequence). The V end lost 1 base, the J end lost 3 bases, and 13 bases lay between the germline ends. This CDR3 contains 15 residues. The repertoire was sequenced with immunoSEQ multiplex PCR; TCRdb's copy has only in-frame clones and lacks some. This table holds about 180,000 clones, just over 85% found once. Study-wide results and limits: A rise in Spike-specific TCR breadth and depth followed two AZD1222 doses. Sampled repertoires all dated from after the peak T cell response. Only six individuals given AZD1222 were seropositive at baseline.

This specimen was peripheral blood, taken 28 days after the second AZD1222 dose. The chain links TRBV3-1 (or the pseudogene TRBV3-2) to TRBJ2-7; D gene ambiguous. This TCR was sampled from an adult who received the AZD1222 COVID-19 vaccine. The CDR3 loop reads CASSQVAGLGYEQYF. The CDR3 DNA reads TGTGCCAGCAGCCAAGTTGCCGGCCTAGGCTACGAGCAGTACTTC.